A single sample is the source of the 31 T cell receptor beta chains below, sequenced in a study of blood T cell repertoires in COVID-19. This table comes from immunoSEQ multiplex PCR, and its TCRdb copy is limited to in-frame clones, with some not included. Of about 35,000 clones in the sample, approximately 77% were seen once. The sequenced sample consisted of peripheral blood. The receptors shown here come from a human donor in a cohort sampled during active COVID-19.

A few counts support this clone. The V gene is TRBV5-1, the J gene TRBJ1-2, with a possible D match to TRBD1 (6 bases). The CDR3 has 15 residues. V was cut by 0 bases and J by 9 bases, with 18 bases left in between. Germline CDR1 SGHRS, CDR2 YFSETQ. This CDR3 reads CASSLDSRTERRYTF. In DNA form, the CDR3 reads TGCGCCAGCAGCTTGGACTCTCGGACAGAGCGCCGCTACACCTTC.

V and J are TRBV5-1 and TRBJ2-7, with 12 nucleotides matching TRBD2. V lost 4 bases to trimming and J lost 6 bases; unmatched junction nucleotides: 11. The CDR3 covers 16 residues. Looked up from germline, CDR1 is SGHRS and CDR2 is YFSETQ. The CDR3 sequence is CASSGQTSGGPFEQYF. The DNA for the CDR3 is TGCGCCAGCAGCGGACAGACTAGCGGGGGTCCTTTCGAGCAGTACTTC.

This clone was counted between two and nine times. The gene calls are TRBV6-5 and TRBJ2-6; D not certain. Trimming cost V 6 bases and J 1 base, with 10 bases left between them. Germline V CDR1 and CDR2: MNHEY, SVGAGI. The CDR3 totals 15 residues. For the CDR3, the DNA is TGTGCCAGCAGATACACCCGGTCTGGGGCCAACGTCCTGACTTTC. Amino acid sequence: CASRYTRSGANVLTF.

This sequence joins TRBV24-1 and TRBJ2-1; 7 bases are shared with TRBD2. The CDR3 runs 14 residues. The germline V gene has CDR1 KGHDR and CDR2 SFDVKD. V lost 6 bases and J lost 8; bases outside the gene matches: 9. The CDR3 loop reads CATSQLAGDDEQFF. The CDR3 bases are TGTGCCACCAGTCAATTAGCGGGTGACGATGAGCAGTTCTTC.

The chain is built from TRBV7-3 and TRBJ2-3; 8 bases align to TRBD1. With 5 bases clipped from V and 2 bases from J, the junction kept 6 bases outside the gene matches. CDR1 is SGHTA and CDR2 is FQGTGA in the germline V gene. The CDR3 contains 15 residues. The CDR3, as DNA: TGTGCCAGCAGCGCACAGGGGGGCACCACAGATACGCAGTATTTT. It encodes CASSAQGGTTDTQYF. The variable domain in full, with the rest retrieved from reference TRBV7-3 and TRBJ2-3, is GAGVSQTPSNKVTEKGKYVELRCDPISGHTALYWYRQSLGQGPEFLIYFQGTGAADDSGLPNDRFFAVRPEGSVSTLKIQRTERGDSAVYLCASSAQGGTTDTQYFGPGTRLTVL.

The chain has TRBV7-9 and TRBJ2-3, with D unclear. Germline CDR1 is SEHNR and CDR2 is FQNEAQ (reference sequence). Trimming removed 3 bases from V and 2 bases from J, with 3 bases in between. The CDR3 contains 12 residues. The CDR3 coding sequence is TGTGCCAGCAGCTTTCACACAGATACGCAGTATTTT. Its translation is CASSFHTDTQYF.

This sequence joins TRBV5-1 and TRBJ1-1; D possibly corresponds to TRBD1 (5 bases). This CDR3 has 16 residues. V dropped 0 bases and J dropped 0 bases, with 12 bases sitting between them. The germline V gene encodes CDR1 SGHRS and CDR2 YFSETQ. CDR3 nucleotides: TGCGCCAGCAGCTTGGCCCTAGGACATCTGAACACTGAAGCTTTCTTT. Translation: CASSLALGHLNTEAFF.

The chain carries TRBV4-1 and TRBJ2-3; D unresolved. The CDR3 is 13 amino acids. Trimming pared 0 bases from V and 7 bases from J, leaving 8 bases between. Germline V gene data show CDR1 as MGHRA and CDR2 as YSYEKL. DNA for the CDR3: TGCGCCAGCAGCCAAGAAGAGAGTTATACGCAGTATTTT. This encodes CASSQEESYTQYF.

The chain links TRBV12-3 or TRBV12-4 to TRBJ2-5; unclear D gene. Trimming left V 6 bases short and J 4 bases short, with 12 bases between. The length of the CDR3 is 13 residues. CDR3 coding DNA: TGTGCCAGCAGCCGTAGTACCACAGAGACCCAGTACTTC. Amino acids: CASSRSTTETQYF.

The chain has TRBV4-3 and TRBJ1-2, with TRBD1 identical over 10 bases. With V trimmed by 1 base and J by 1 base, 0 bases remained unmatched. Germline CDR1 is LGHNA and CDR2 is YSLEER. The CDR3 runs 15 residues. CDR3 region: CASSQGTGGNYGYTF. The CDR3 DNA reads as TGCGCCAGCAGCCAAGGGACAGGGGGTAACTATGGCTACACCTTC.

The chain recombines TRBV6-4 with TRBJ2-2; tentative D call: TRBD1 (7 bases). Germline CDR1 reads MRHNA; CDR2 reads SNTAGT. CDR3 length equals 14 residues. Deletions cut 4 bases from V and 6 bases from J, with 12 bases between. DNA of the CDR3: TGTGCCAGCAGTGCGGCCAGGGGGGCCGGGGAGCTGTTTTTT. It specifies CASSAARGAGELFF.

The V and J genes are TRBV7-2 and TRBJ2-7; the D gene is possibly TRBD2 (5 bases). Between the trimmed V and J ends, which lost 0 bases and 4 bases, there was a span of 13 bases. The CDR3 has 15 residues. Per the germline V gene, CDR1 is SGHTA and CDR2 is FQGNSA. The CDR3 spells CASSLAVGNEYEQYF. The CDR3 nucleotides read TGTGCCAGCAGCTTAGCGGTCGGGAATGAATACGAGCAGTACTTC.

This chain links TRBV7-9 with TRBJ2-3; TRBD2 aligns across 9 bases. V lost 5 bases to trimming and J lost 2 bases; unmatched junction nucleotides: 11. There are 17 residues in the CDR3. Germline V gene lookup returns CDR1 SEHNR and CDR2 FQNEAQ (reference sequence). This CDR3 is CASSPGTSLYPTDTQYF. CDR3 bases: TGTGCCAGCAGCCCGGGGACTAGCTTGTACCCCACAGATACGCAGTATTTT.

The rearrangement links TRBV19 to TRBJ2-5; TRBD2 might be the D (6 bases). The CDR3 loop spans 15 amino acids. CDR1 and CDR2 from the germline V gene are LNHDA and SQIVND (reference sequence). V was clipped by 8 bases and J by 2 bases, with 18 bases between them. CDR3 residues: CASQLTGVAQETQYF. The CDR3 region has the DNA TGTGCCAGTCAATTGACGGGAGTAGCTCAAGAGACCCAGTACTTC.

The sample holds a few counts of this clone. J is TRBJ2-3 and V is TRBV4-2; 10 nucleotides align to TRBD2. The junction had 17 bases not matched to a gene; V was cut back by 2 bases and J by 3 bases. The CDR3 sequence is 20 residues long. The germline V gene encodes CDR1 LGHNA and CDR2 YNFKEQ. The DNA for the CDR3 is TGTGCCAGCAGCCAACAACCGGGACTAGCGTCTAGGGGTAGGACAGATACGCAGTATTTT. It yields the protein CASSQQPGLASRGRTDTQYF.

The chain combines TRBV18 with TRBJ2-3; TRBD1 matches at 8 bases. Trimming at V came to 3 bases and at J to 4 bases, leaving 12 bases not matched to a gene. This CDR3 has 17 amino acids. Germline V gene sequence: CDR1 KGHSH, CDR2 LQKENI. The CDR3 sequence: CASSPGQGARGADTQYF. The CDR3 bases are TGTGCCAGCTCACCGGGCCAGGGGGCGCGGGGTGCAGATACGCAGTATTTT.

The chain carries TRBV10-1 and TRBJ1-6; D possibly corresponds to TRBD1 (6 bases). Germline V gene data show CDR1 as WNHNN and CDR2 as SYGVQD (reference sequence). The CDR3 consists of 15 residues. Trimming took 5 bases from V and 5 from J, leaving 13 bases between them. CDR3 coding DNA: TGCGCCAGCAGTCGACAGGTCGGGAATAATTCACCCCTCCACTTT. Protein product: CASSRQVGNNSPLHF.

This chain connects TRBV6-5 to TRBJ1-4, with 8 positions matching TRBD1. With 2 bases clipped from V and 6 bases from J, the junction kept 8 bases outside the gene matches. Germline V gene sequence: CDR1 MNHEY, CDR2 SVGAGI. CDR3 length equals 16 residues. The CDR3 region is CASSYRTGSIDEKLFF. In DNA, the CDR3 is TGTGCCAGCAGTTACCGGACAGGGTCTATCGATGAAAAACTGTTTTTT.

The chain is built from TRBV5-4 and TRBJ2-5, with 8 bases fitting TRBD2. The CDR3 is made up of 14 amino acids. Germline CDR1 SGHNT, CDR2 YYREEE (reference sequence). V gave up 2 bases and J gave up 3 bases; unmatched junction bases: 3. The CDR3 sequence is CASSFGGGKETQYF. As DNA, the CDR3 is TGTGCCAGCAGCTTTGGCGGGGGGAAAGAGACCCAGTACTTC. The whole variable domain, remainder taken from reference TRBV5-4 and TRBJ2-5, is ETGVTQSPTHLIKTRGQQVTLRCSSQSGHNTVSWYQQALGQGPQFIFQYYREEENGRGNFPPRFSGLQFPNYSSELNVNALELDDSALYLCASSFGGGKETQYFGPGTRLLVL.

This clone occurred once. The gene calls are TRBV27 and TRBJ2-2; 7 bases match TRBD1. J lost 0 bases, V lost 6 bases, and 7 bases had no gene match. From germline, CDR1 is MNHEY and CDR2 SMNVEV (reference sequence). This CDR3 spans 16 amino acids. The CDR3 here is CASSFGQAANTGELFF. CDR3 DNA sequence: TGTGCCAGCAGCTTCGGACAGGCAGCGAACACCGGGGAGCTGTTTTTT.

J is TRBJ1-1 and V is TRBV30, with 7 bases aligning to TRBD1. Losses at the gene ends were 0 bases for V and 4 bases for J; bases not matched to a gene: 5. Germline V gene data show CDR1 as GTSNPN and CDR2 as SVGIG (reference sequence). CDR3 size: 14 residues. CDR3 coding DNA: TGTGCCTGGAGTGTCAAGGGGGCGGTCACTGAAGCTTTCTTT. As protein: CAWSVKGAVTEAFF.

This chain links TRBV10-3 with TRBJ1-5; 7 positions match TRBD1. CDR1 and CDR2 (germline): ENHRY, SYGVKD. This CDR3 is built from 15 residues. The J segment lost 4 bases and the V segment lost 6 bases, leaving 9 bases of the junction unmatched. The CDR3 nucleotides are TGTGCCATCAGGGGAGACGGGACAGCAAATCAGCCCCAGCATTTT. Protein: CAIRGDGTANQPQHF.

The chain recombines TRBV7-6 with TRBJ2-1; TRBD1 aligns across 9 bases. CDR3 size: 17 residues. Trimming at V came to 2 bases and at J to 9 bases, leaving 14 bases not matched to a gene. The V gene's germline CDR1 is SGHVS and CDR2 FNYEAQ. For the CDR3, the DNA is TGTGCCAGCAGCTTATGGCCGGGACAGGGCGTGGGAAGTGAGCAGTTCTTC. This sequence encodes CASSLWPGQGVGSEQFF.

This clone was counted at least ten times. This chain connects TRBV19 to TRBJ2-7; TRBD2 agrees at 9 bases. With V trimmed by 3 bases and J by 6 bases, 9 bases remained unmatched. The CDR3 is 15 amino acids. Germline assignment: CDR1 LNHDA and CDR2 SQIVND (reference sequence). Written as DNA, the CDR3 is TGTGCCAGTAGTATCGCGGGGGGGTTTCGGTCCGAGCAGTACTTC. Translation gives CASSIAGGFRSEQYF.

This clone was detected once. The chain carries TRBV19 and TRBJ1-4; 7 bases fit TRBD1. This CDR3 has 15 amino acids. The trim removed 5 bases at V and 8 bases at J, leaving 11 bases unmatched. The germline V gene has CDR1 LNHDA and CDR2 SQIVND (reference sequence). In nucleotides, the CDR3 is TGTGCCAGTAGTCTCGGAGGGGGCGCGTGGGAAAAACTGTTTTTT. Translating it yields CASSLGGGAWEKLFF. The full variable domain, with the rest looked up from reference TRBV19 and TRBJ1-4, is DGGITQSPKYLFRKEGQNVTLSCEQNLNHDAMYWYRQDPGQGLRLIYYSQIVNDFQKGDIAEGYSVSREKKESFPLTVTSAQKNPTAFYLCASSLGGGAWEKLFFGSGTQLSVL.

CDR3 sequence (DNA): TGTGCCAGCAGCGTAGACCAGGCGGGGAGTCACACTGAAGCTTTCTTT. It specifies CASSVDQAGSHTEAFF. The chain employs TRBV9 and TRBJ1-1; D not certain. This CDR3 spans 16 amino acids. Trimming shortened V by 0 bases and J by 3 bases, and 15 bases separated the two germline ends. The germline gives CDR1 SGDLS, CDR2 YYNGEE. Based on the CDR3 plus reference TRBV9 and TRBJ1-1, the full variable domain is DSGVTQTPKHLITATGQRVTLRCSPRSGDLSVYWYQQSLDQGLQFLIQYYNGEERAKGNILERFSAQQFPDLHSELNLSSLELGDSALYFCASSVDQAGSHTEAFFGQGTRLTVV.

The chain links TRBV18 to TRBJ1-1, with 9 bases identical to TRBD1. The CDR3 sequence is 13 residues long. Per the germline V gene, CDR1 is KGHSH and CDR2 is LQKENI. Trimming cost V 6 bases and J 4 bases; bases outside gene matches: 3. The CDR3 DNA reads TGTGCCAGCTCGCCGACAGGGGGCACTGAAGCTTTCTTT. Its translation: CASSPTGGTEAFF.

This clone showed up just once. The CDR3 coding sequence is TGTGCCAGCAGTCCCTCGGGGCAGGGGTTAGAGACCCAGTACTTC. This translates into CASSPSGQGLETQYF. The V call is TRBV28, the J call TRBJ2-5; perhaps TRBD1 as D (6 bases). The CDR3 is made up of 15 amino acids. V was cut by 5 bases and J by 4 bases, with 17 bases left in between. Germline V CDR1 and CDR2: MDHEN, SYDVKM.

The rearrangement joins TRBV10-3 to TRBJ2-1; 9 bases fit TRBD2. Germline V CDR1 and CDR2: ENHRY, SYGVKD. CDR3 length: 15 residues. The V and J ends lost 8 bases and 6 bases, in that order; junction bases with no gene match: 11. CDR3 sequence reads: CAIRGGSSGINEQFF. As DNA, the CDR3 is TGTGCCATCCGGGGGGGCTCTAGCGGGATCAATGAGCAGTTCTTC.

This chain connects TRBV11-1 to TRBJ2-1; 8 positions agree with TRBD2. This CDR3 region has 15 residues. Germline CDR1 and CDR2: SGHAT and FQDESV (reference sequence). J was trimmed by 6 bases and V by 3 bases; bases with no gene match: 7. Here the CDR3 DNA reads TGTGCCAGCAGCTTGACCCGGAGCGGGGGCAATGAGCAGTTCTTC. It encodes CASSLTRSGGNEQFF.

The chain carries TRBV10-3 and TRBJ2-6; D unclear. The V and J ends lost 0 bases and 4 bases respectively, with 10 bases between them. This CDR3 contains 16 residues. Germline V gives CDR1 ENHRY, CDR2 SYGVKD. CDR3 sequence: CAISESGRLGANVLTF. The DNA of the CDR3 is TGTGCCATCAGTGAGTCAGGCAGACTCGGGGCCAACGTCCTGACTTTC.